This entry lists 14 T cell receptor beta chains sequenced from one sample in a study of multiple sclerosis patients with progressive multifocal leukoencephalopathy. Regarding time point: time of PML onset. Here immunoSEQ multiplex PCR was the method, and the copy in TCRdb shows in-frame clones only, minus some. The sample carries tens of thousands of clones, around 85% recorded once. Specimen: PBMCs, collected from a patient treated with natalizumab. The receptors here all came from a young woman with progressive multifocal leukoencephalopathy.

The chain has TRBV15 and TRBJ2-5; D is unresolved. V was cut by 0 bases and J by 1 base, with 9 bases left in between. Germline CDR1 reads LNHNV; CDR2 reads YYDKDF (reference sequence). The length of the CDR3 is 15 residues. The CDR3 nucleotides are TGTGCCACCAGCAGAGATAACCACCGCCAAGAGACCCAGTACTTC. Encoded protein: CATSRDNHRQETQYF.

J is TRBJ2-2 and V is TRBV19; possible D gene TRBD2, 5 bases. Germline V gene lookup returns CDR1 LNHDA and CDR2 SQIVND (reference sequence). The CDR3 runs 14 residues. The V end lost 9 bases, the J end lost 0 bases, and 11 bases lay between the germline ends. The CDR3 protein is CASGVGTNTGELFF. CDR3 nucleotide sequence: TGTGCCAGCGGGGTTGGGACGAACACCGGGGAGCTGTTTTTT.

J is TRBJ2-7 and V is TRBV5-1, with 12 bases lining up with TRBD1. Germline CDR1 reads SGHRS; CDR2 reads YFSETQ. The V gene end was trimmed by 4 bases and the J gene end by 6 bases; junction bases not matched to a gene: 14. The CDR3 length is 17 residues. The CDR3 loop is CASSRRAPGQGAGEQYF. The CDR3 nucleotides are TGCGCCAGCAGCCGACGCGCACCGGGACAGGGGGCTGGCGAGCAGTACTTC.

To note about this clone: This sample includes further DNA sequences coding for the same CDR3. The chain recombines TRBV5-6 with TRBJ1-2; 10 bases align to TRBD1. Germline lookup yields CDR1 SGHDT and CDR2 YYEEEE. This CDR3 contains 15 residues. J gave up 0 bases and V 2 bases, and 1 base lay outside the gene matches. The CDR3 region is CASSLGQGANYGYTF. The CDR3 region has the DNA TGTGCCAGCAGCTTAGGACAGGGGGCTAACTATGGCTACACCTTC.

The gene calls are TRBV19 and TRBJ2-3; TRBD1 aligns across 7 bases. This CDR3 has 16 amino acids. The ends lost 5 bases at V and 1 base at J; junction bases unmatched: 9. In germline, CDR1 is LNHDA, CDR2 SQIVND (reference sequence). CDR3 region: CASSSWTGRGTDTQYF. The CDR3 nucleotides read TGTGCCAGTAGTTCTTGGACAGGACGAGGCACAGATACGCAGTATTTT.

The V call is TRBV2, the J call TRBJ1-1; the D gene is possibly TRBD1 (5 bases). Per germline, CDR1 SNHLY and CDR2 FYNNEI. V lost 4 bases and J lost 5, with 11 bases in between. The CDR3 has 13 residues. The CDR3 DNA sequence: TGTGCCAGCAGTGGGGGGGAAGAAACTGAAGCTTTCTTT. Protein: CASSGGEETEAFF.

This clone was counted between two and nine times. This chain connects TRBV18 to TRBJ2-7; D unresolved. Trimming cost V 3 bases and J 5 bases, with 11 bases left between them. CDR1 and CDR2 from the germline V gene are KGHSH and LQKENI. This CDR3 contains 13 residues. CDR3 nucleotides: TGTGCCAGCTCACCCGGGCAGAAGGACGAGCAGTACTTC. It encodes CASSPGQKDEQYF.

The V gene is TRBV6-6, the J gene TRBJ2-3; TRBD1 agrees at 9 bases. Germline CDR1 MNHNY, CDR2 SVGAGI (reference sequence). CDR3 length equals 15 residues. With 7 bases clipped from V and 5 bases from J, the junction kept 10 bases outside the gene matches. DNA for the CDR3: TGTGCCAGCATTCGGACAGGGGATTCGGGAGATACGCAGTATTTT. It encodes CASIRTGDSGDTQYF.

The chain links TRBV5-1 to TRBJ1-1, with D possibly TRBD1 on 6 matching bases. This CDR3 is 13 amino acids long. The germline CDR1 and CDR2 sequences are SGHRS and YFSETQ. V was cut by 3 bases and J by 2 bases, with 8 bases left in between. As DNA, the CDR3 is TGCGCCAGCAGCTCCGGGACAAACACTGAAGCTTTCTTT. This encodes CASSSGTNTEAFF.

The rearrangement joins TRBV19 to TRBJ1-2; tentatively, D is TRBD1 (5 bases). The length of the CDR3 is 16 residues. Germline-derived CDR1 and CDR2 are LNHDA and SQIVND (reference sequence). Trimming cost V 5 bases and J 2 bases, with 18 bases left between them. CDR3 nucleotides: TGTGCCAGTAGTCCTTCTCTGCAGGGTCAGAACTATGGCTACACCTTC. This sequence encodes CASSPSLQGQNYGYTF.

The chain uses TRBV5-1 and TRBJ2-2; D perhaps matches TRBD2 (5 bases). Per germline, CDR1 SGHRS and CDR2 YFSETQ. V lost 0 bases to trimming and J lost 1 base, with 7 bases between them. CDR3 length: 15 residues. The CDR3 bases are TGCGCCAGCAGCTTGGGACGGGGGAACACCGGGGAGCTGTTTTTT. Its translation: CASSLGRGNTGELFF. The variable domain in full, completed from reference TRBV5-1 and TRBJ2-2, reads KAGVTQTPRYLIKTRGQQVTLSCSPISGHRSVSWYQQTPGQGLQFLFEYFSETQRNKGNFPGRFSGRQFSNSRSEMNVSTLELGDSALYLCASSLGRGNTGELFFGEGSRLTVL.

The chain recombines TRBV5-1 with TRBJ1-4; TRBD1 matches 8 bases. Trimming took 4 bases from V and 7 from J; bases not matched to a gene: 6. This CDR3 is 14 amino acids long. CDR1 and CDR2 from the germline V gene are SGHRS and YFSETQ. DNA for the CDR3: TGCGCCAGCAGCCCTGGACAGGGCGGTGAAAAACTGTTTTTT. This encodes CASSPGQGGEKLFF.

The chain links TRBV18 to TRBJ2-3; 10 nucleotides align to TRBD2. Germline values: CDR1 KGHSH, CDR2 LQKENI. The CDR3 is 15 residues long. The junction had 2 bases not matched to a gene; V was cut back by 3 bases and J by 2 bases. The CDR3: CASSPTSGPTDTQYF. The CDR3 DNA reads TGTGCCAGCTCACCGACTAGCGGGCCCACAGATACGCAGTATTTT. Full variable domain (outside the CDR3, taken from reference TRBV18 and TRBJ2-3): NAGVMQNPRHLVRRRGQEARLRCSPMKGHSHVYWYRQLPEEGLKFMVYLQKENIIDESGMPKERFSAEFPKEGPSILRIQQVVRGDSAAYFCASSPTSGPTDTQYFGPGTRLTVL.

This chain joins TRBV28 and TRBJ2-5; no clear D. Trimming left V 4 bases short and J 1 base short, with 1 base between. Germline loops: CDR1 MDHEN, CDR2 SYDVKM. The CDR3 spans 11 residues. Here the CDR3 DNA reads TGTGCCAGCAGTTCCCAAGAGACCCAGTACTTC. Amino acid sequence: CASSSQETQYF.